This T cell receptor beta chain was retrieved from a study of CD8+ T cells in alopecia areata. About the study: The study gave tofacitinib for 6 to 18 months, then 6 months off drug.

cDNA serving as the sequencing template came from extracted, reverse transcribed RNA. The assay was immunoSEQ multiplex PCR, and TCRdb's table has in-frame clones only and misses some. The sample records roughly 99,000 clones, around 83% being singletons. Noted treatment: oral pan-JAK inhibitor, 5-10 mg twice daily. This clone was picked up a small number of times. The CDR3 runs to 14 residues. CDR1 is SEHNR, CDR2 FQNEAQ, per germline (reference sequence). V was clipped by 0 bases and J by 7 bases; unmatched bases: 3. The TCR was taken from a human donor with alopecia areata. The chain has TRBV7-9 and TRBJ2-7; 10 bases agree with TRBD2. The sequences come from CD8+ T cells sorted from blood, collected at week 24, from a patient treated with tofacitinib. For the CDR3, the DNA is TGTGCCAGCAGCTTAGCACTAGCGGGGAGTGAGCAGTACTTC. Translation: CASSLALAGSEQYF.